These T cell receptor beta chains were read from a single sample in a study of shared clonotypes between healthy human individuals. Measured with immunoSEQ multiplex PCR; TCRdb has only the in-frame clones, and not every one. Of about 2.4 million clones listed, 85% to 95% are singletons. The sample consisted of naive CD4+ T cells sorted from blood. Every receptor here comes from a young man in good health. Each CDR3 is given with its conserved first and last residue. A D gene is named only where the DNA matches it firmly. Expanded clones get a size class; other rows say once, few or many, or leave the size out.

D	J	size	V	DNA	CDR3
-	TRBJ2-5	-	TRBV7-6	TGTGCCAGCAGCCAACAGGGCCGGAAAGAAGAGACCCAGTACTTC	CASSQQGRKEETQYF
-	TRBJ1-2	-	TRBV28	TGTGCCAGCAGCACGGGACTCCCTTGGTATGGCTACACCTTC	CASSTGLPWYGYTF
-	TRBJ1-4	-	TRBV25-1	TGTGCCAGCAGTCCATCGACAGAGAAGAATGAAAAACTGTTTTTT	CASSPSTEKNEKLFF
-	TRBJ2-3	-	TRBV10-3	TGTGCCAGCAGTAACACAGATACGCAGTATTTT	CASSNTDTQYF
-	TRBJ1-2	-	TRBV19	TGTGCCAGTAAGCCGGTAATAGGGAATAGGTATGGCTACACCTTC	CASKPVIGNRYGYTF
-	TRBJ2-1	-	TRBV19	TGTGCCAGTAGTATTGACCGGACAGCCGATAGGGAGCAGTTCTTC	CASSIDRTADREQFF
-	TRBJ1-2	-	TRBV7-2	TGTGCCAGCAGCTTAGGACAGCCATATGGCTACACCTTC	CASSLGQPYGYTF
-	TRBJ2-1	-	TRBV9	TGTGCCAGCAGCCCCTACTCAGGGTGGGATGAGCAGTTCTTC	CASSPYSGWDEQFF
TRBD2	TRBJ2-1	-	TRBV14	TGTGCCAGCAGCCCACGGACTAGCGGGGGGGCGAATGAGCAGTTCTTC	CASSPRTSGGANEQFF
TRBD1	TRBJ1-2	-	TRBV18	TGTGCCAGCACAAACCGGGGACAGAGCTATGGCTACACCTTC	CASTNRGQSYGYTF
-	TRBJ2-5	-	TRBV6-1	TGTGCCAGCAGTGAAGCAAAGATCCAAGAGACCCAGTACTTC	CASSEAKIQETQYF
-	TRBJ1-6	few	TRBV11-2	TGTGCCAGCGGGGAGGGGGTTAATTCACCCCTCCACTTT	CASGEGVNSPLHF
-	TRBJ1-4	-	TRBV5-1	TGCGCCAGCGGCAGGGATTCAACTAATGAAAAACTGTTTTTT	CASGRDSTNEKLFF
TRBD1	TRBJ1-2	-	TRBV30	TGTGCCTGGAGTCTCGTGGGACAGGGCCTCCTCTTC	CAWSLVGQGLLF
-	TRBJ1-1	-	TRBV28	TGTGCCAGCAGTCCTCCACGGGGAGAGACTGAAGCTTTCTTT	CASSPPRGETEAFF
-	TRBJ1-3	once	TRBV15	TGTGCCACCAGCAAGAGGACAGACTCTGGAAACACCATATATTTT	CATSKRTDSGNTIYF
-	TRBJ2-3	-	TRBV30	TGTGCCTGGAGTGTAACTGATCGAGATACGCAGTATTTT	CAWSVTDRDTQYF
TRBD1	TRBJ1-4	-	TRBV5-1	TGCGCCAGCAGCCGACAGGGGGAGGGTGAAAAACTGTTTTTT	CASSRQGEGEKLFF
-	TRBJ2-1	-	TRBV30	TGTGCCTGGAGTGTACGAGGCCCCGCGGATGAGCAGTTCTTC	CAWSVRGPADEQFF
-	TRBJ2-2	-	TRBV30	TGTGCCTGTAATCGGAGGGGCGACGGGGAGCTGTTTTTT	CACNRRGDGELFF
-	TRBJ1-2	-	TRBV30	TGTGCCTGGGATGGGCAGGAAAATCGCTACACCTTC	CAWDGQENRYTF
-	TRBJ2-3	-	TRBV10-2	TGCGCCAGCAGTGACGGGCGGCTAGGCACAGATACGCAGTATTTT	CASSDGRLGTDTQYF
-	TRBJ1-3	-	TRBV6-6	TGTGCCAGCAGTTACCCTTCCGACTCTGGAAACACCATATATTTT	CASSYPSDSGNTIYF
-	TRBJ2-2	-	TRBV5-5	TGTGCCAGCAGCCCGGTAAACACCGGGGAGCTGTTTTTT	CASSPVNTGELFF
TRBD1	TRBJ2-3	-	TRBV15	TGTGCCACCAGCAGAAGGACAGGGGGGGGCACAGATACGCAGTATTTT	CATSRRTGGGTDTQYF
-	TRBJ1-1	-	TRBV5-4	TGTGCCAGCAGCCCTCGCAGGGGGAACACTGAAGCTTTCTTT	CASSPRRGNTEAFF
-	TRBJ1-5	-	TRBV19	TGTGCCAGTAGACTACTAGGGACGCCGGCGGGAAGCAATCAGCCCCAGCATTTT	CASRLLGTPAGSNQPQHF